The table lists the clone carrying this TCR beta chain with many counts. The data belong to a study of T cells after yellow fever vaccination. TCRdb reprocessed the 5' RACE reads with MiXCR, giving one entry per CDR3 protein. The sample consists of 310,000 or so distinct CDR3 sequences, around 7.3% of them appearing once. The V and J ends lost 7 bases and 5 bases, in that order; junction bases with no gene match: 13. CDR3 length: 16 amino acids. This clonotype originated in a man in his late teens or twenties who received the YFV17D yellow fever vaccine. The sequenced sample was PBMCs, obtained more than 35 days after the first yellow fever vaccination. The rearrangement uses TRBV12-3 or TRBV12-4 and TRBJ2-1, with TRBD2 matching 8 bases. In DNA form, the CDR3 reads TGTGCCAGCATCCTCCAAGGGCTAGCGGGTAACAATGAGCAGTTCTTC. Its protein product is CASILQGLAGNNEQFF.